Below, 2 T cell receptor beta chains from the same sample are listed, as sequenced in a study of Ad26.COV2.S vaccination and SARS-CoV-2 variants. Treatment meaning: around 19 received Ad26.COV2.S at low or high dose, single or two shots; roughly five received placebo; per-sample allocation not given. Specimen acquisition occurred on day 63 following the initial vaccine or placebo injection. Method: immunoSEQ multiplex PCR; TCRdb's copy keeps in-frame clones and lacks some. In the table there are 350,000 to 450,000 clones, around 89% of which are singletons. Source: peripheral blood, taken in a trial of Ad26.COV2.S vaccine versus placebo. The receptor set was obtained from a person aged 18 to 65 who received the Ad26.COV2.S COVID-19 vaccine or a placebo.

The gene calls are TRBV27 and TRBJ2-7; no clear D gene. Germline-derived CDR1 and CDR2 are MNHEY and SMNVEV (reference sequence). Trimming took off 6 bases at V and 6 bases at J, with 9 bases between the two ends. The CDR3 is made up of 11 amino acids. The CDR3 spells CASRIGSEQYF. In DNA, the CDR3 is TGTGCCAGCAGGATAGGCTCCGAGCAGTACTTC.

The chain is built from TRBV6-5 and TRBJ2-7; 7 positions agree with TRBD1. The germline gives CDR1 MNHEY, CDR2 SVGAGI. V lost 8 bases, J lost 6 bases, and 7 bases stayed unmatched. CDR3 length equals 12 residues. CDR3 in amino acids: CASLQGYREQYF. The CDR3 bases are TGTGCCAGCCTACAGGGGTATCGCGAGCAGTACTTC.